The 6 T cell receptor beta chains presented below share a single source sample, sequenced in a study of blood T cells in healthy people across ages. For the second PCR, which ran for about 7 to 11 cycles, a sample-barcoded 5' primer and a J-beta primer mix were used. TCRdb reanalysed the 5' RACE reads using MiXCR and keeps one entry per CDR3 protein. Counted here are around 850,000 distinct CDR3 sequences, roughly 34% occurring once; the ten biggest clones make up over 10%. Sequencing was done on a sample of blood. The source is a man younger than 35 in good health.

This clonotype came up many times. The CDR3 nucleotides are TGTGCCAGCCTCACTAATAGACAAAACGAAGCTTTCTTT. This encodes CASLTNRQNEAFF. This chain links TRBV7-2 with TRBJ1-1; D is undetermined. The V gene lost 8 bases and the J gene lost 8 bases, with 18 bases spanning the gap. CDR3 size: 13 residues. Germline assignment: CDR1 SGHTA and CDR2 FQGNSA.

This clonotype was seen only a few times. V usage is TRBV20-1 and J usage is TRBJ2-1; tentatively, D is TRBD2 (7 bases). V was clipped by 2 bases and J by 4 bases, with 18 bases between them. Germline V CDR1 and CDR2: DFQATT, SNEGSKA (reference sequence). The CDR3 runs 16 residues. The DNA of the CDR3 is TGCAGTGCTAGACCCGTAGAGGGGGGGGGATACAATGAGCAGTTCTTC. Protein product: CSARPVEGGGYNEQFF.

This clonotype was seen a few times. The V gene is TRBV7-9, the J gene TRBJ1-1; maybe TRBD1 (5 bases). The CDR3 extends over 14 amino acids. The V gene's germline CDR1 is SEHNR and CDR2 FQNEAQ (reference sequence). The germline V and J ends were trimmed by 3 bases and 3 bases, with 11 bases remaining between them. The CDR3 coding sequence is TGTGCCAGCAGCTTCAGGGCGGGAGACACTGAAGCTTTCTTT. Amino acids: CASSFRAGDTEAFF. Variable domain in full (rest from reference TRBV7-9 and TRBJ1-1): DTGVSQNPRHKITKRGQNVTFRCDPISEHNRLYWYRQTLGQGPEFLTYFQNEAQLEKSRLLSDRFSAERPKGSFSTLEIQRTEQGDSAMYLCASSFRAGDTEAFFGQGTRLTVV.

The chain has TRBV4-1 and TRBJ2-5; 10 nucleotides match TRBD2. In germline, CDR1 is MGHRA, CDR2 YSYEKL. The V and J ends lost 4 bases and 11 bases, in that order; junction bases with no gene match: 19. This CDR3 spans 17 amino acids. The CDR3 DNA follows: TGCGCCAGCAGCCCAAACCCTAGCGGGGGTTCCTACAATGAGCAGTACTTC. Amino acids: CASSPNPSGGSYNEQYF.

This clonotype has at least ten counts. The CDR3 here is CASSLLDNAPEQYF. CDR3 DNA: TGTGCCAGCAGTTTACTGGACAATGCCCCCGAGCAGTACTTC. The chain is built from TRBV12-3 or TRBV12-4 and TRBJ2-7; a possible D gene is TRBD1 (5 bases). V dropped 2 bases and J dropped 6 bases, with 14 bases sitting between them. The CDR3 runs to 14 residues.

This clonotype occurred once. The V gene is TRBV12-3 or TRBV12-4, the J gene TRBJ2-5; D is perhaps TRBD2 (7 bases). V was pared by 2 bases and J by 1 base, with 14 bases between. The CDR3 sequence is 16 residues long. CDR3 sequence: CASSLSVGGAQETQYF. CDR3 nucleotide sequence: TGTGCCAGCAGTTTATCGGTTGGGGGGGCCCAAGAGACCCAGTACTTC.